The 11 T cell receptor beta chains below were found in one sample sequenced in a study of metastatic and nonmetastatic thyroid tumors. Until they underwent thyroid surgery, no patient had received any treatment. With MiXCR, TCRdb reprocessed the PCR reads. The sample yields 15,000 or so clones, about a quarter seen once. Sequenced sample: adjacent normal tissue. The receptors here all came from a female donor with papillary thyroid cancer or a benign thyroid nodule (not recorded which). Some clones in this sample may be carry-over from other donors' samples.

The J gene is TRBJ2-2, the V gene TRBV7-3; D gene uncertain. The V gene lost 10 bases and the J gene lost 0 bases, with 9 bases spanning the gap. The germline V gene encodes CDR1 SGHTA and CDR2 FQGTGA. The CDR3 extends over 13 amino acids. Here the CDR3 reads CAIGDANTGELFF. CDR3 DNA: TGTGCCATCGGCGATGCGAACACCGGGGAGCTGTTTTTT. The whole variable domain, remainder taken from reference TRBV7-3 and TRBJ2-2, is GAGVSQTPSNKVTEKGKYVELRCDPISGHTALYWYRQSLGQGPEFLIYFQGTGAADDSGLPNDRFFAVRPEGSVSTLKIQRTERGDSAVYLCAIGDANTGELFFGEGSRLTVL.

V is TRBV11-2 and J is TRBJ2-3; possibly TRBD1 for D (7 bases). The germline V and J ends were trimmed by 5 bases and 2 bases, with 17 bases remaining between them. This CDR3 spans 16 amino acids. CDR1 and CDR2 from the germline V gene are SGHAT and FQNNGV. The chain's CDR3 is CASSLMGRGVTDTQYF. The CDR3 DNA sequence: TGTGCCAGCAGCCTTATGGGCAGGGGGGTCACAGATACGCAGTATTTT.

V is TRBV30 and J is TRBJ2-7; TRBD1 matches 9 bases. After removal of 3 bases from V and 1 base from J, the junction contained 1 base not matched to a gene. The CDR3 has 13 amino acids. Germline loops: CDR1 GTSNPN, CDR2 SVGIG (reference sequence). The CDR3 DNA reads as TGTGCCTGGAGAGGGACAGGGTCCTACGAGCAGTACTTC. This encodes CAWRGTGSYEQYF. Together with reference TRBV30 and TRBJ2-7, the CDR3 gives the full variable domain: SQTIHQWPATLVQPVGSPLSLECTVEGTSNPNLYWYRQAAGRGLQLLFYSVGIGQISSEVPQNLSASRPQDRQFILSSKKLLLSDSGFYLCAWRGTGSYEQYFGPGTRLTVT.

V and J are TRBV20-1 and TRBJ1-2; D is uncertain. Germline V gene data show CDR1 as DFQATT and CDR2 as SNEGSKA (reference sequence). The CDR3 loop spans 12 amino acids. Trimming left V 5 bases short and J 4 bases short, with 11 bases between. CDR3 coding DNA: TGCAGTGCTGCGACGGACTTCTATGGCTACACCTTC. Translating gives CSAATDFYGYTF.

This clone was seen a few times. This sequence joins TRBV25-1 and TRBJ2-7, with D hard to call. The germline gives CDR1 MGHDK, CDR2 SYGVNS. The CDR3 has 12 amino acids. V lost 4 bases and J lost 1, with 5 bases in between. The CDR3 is CASSAGSYEQYF. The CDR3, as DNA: TGTGCCAGCAGTGCCGGGTCCTACGAGCAGTACTTC.

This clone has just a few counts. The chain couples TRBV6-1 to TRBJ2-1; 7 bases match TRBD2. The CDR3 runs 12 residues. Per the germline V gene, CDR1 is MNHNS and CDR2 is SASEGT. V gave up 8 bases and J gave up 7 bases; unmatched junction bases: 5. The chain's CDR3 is CASGRVLNEQFF. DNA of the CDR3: TGTGCCAGCGGGAGGGTCTTGAATGAGCAGTTCTTC.

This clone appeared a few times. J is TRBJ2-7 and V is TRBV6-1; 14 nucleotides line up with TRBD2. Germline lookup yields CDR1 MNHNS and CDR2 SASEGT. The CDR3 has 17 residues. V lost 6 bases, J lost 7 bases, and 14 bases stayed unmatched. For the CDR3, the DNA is TGTGCCAGCAGGCTGACTAGCGGGAGGGCCGGGGTGGAAGAGCAGTACTTC. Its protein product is CASRLTSGRAGVEEQYF.

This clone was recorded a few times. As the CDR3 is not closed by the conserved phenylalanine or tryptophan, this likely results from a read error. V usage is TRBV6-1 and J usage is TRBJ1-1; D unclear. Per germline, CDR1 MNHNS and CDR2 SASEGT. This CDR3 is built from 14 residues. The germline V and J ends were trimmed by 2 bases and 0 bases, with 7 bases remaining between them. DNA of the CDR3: TGTGCCAGCAGTGAAACAGTTCTGAACACTGAAGCTTTCCTT. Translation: CASSETVLNTEAFL.

The CDR3, as DNA: TGTGCCAGCAGACCGGGCCTCTCTGGAAACACCATATATTTT. Translation: CASRPGLSGNTIYF. The V gene is TRBV11-3, the J gene TRBJ1-3; D is uncertain. Trimming took 6 bases from V and 0 from J, leaving 9 bases between them. The CDR3 length is 14 residues. Germline-derived CDR1 and CDR2 are SGHNT and YENEEA.

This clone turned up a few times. The CDR3 DNA sequence: TGTGCCAGCAGTTACGGGAATAATTCACCCCTCCACTTT. This translates into CASSYGNNSPLHF. This chain links TRBV12-3 or TRBV12-4 with TRBJ1-6; D call uncertain. V was cut by 4 bases and J by 5 bases, with 6 bases left in between. The CDR3 extends over 13 amino acids.

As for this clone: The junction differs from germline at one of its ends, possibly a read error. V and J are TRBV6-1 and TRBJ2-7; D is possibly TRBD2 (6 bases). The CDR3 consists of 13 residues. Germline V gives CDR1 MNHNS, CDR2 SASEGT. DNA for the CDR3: TGTGCCAGCAAAACGCTACGGGGGTACGAGCAGTACTTT. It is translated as CASKTLRGYEQYF.